These 30 T cell receptor beta chains came from one sample sequenced in a study of T-cell memory formation after mild COVID-19. TCRdb redid the calling of the 5' RACE reads with MiXCR, one entry per CDR3 protein. The sample contains 250,000 to 400,000 distinct CDR3 sequences, more than 13% of which appear only once. The specimen sequenced was PBMCs or a T cell subset sorted from them (not recorded which). Source of these receptors: a man younger than 35 who had mild COVID-19 (a few samples of this study predate the infection). Cell type and time point are not known.

This clonotype was counted only a few times. The chain employs TRBV20-1 and TRBJ1-2, with 11 bases that match TRBD1. The germline gives CDR1 DFQATT, CDR2 SNEGSKA (reference sequence). The V and J ends lost 0 bases and 7 bases, in that order; junction bases with no gene match: 7. This CDR3 is 15 amino acids long. The CDR3: CSAREPWDRGSGYTF. The CDR3 nucleotides read TGCAGTGCTAGAGAGCCCTGGGACAGGGGGTCTGGCTACACCTTC.

The V call is TRBV12-3 or TRBV12-4, the J call TRBJ2-7; the D gene is possibly TRBD1 (6 bases). Trimming removed 1 base from V and 5 bases from J, with 12 bases in between. The CDR3 spans 14 residues. The CDR3 DNA reads TGTGCCAGCAGTTTAGTAGGGACATCCGACGAGCAGTACTTC. Translated, it gives CASSLVGTSDEQYF.

The chain is built from TRBV7-6 and TRBJ2-2, with D maybe TRBD2 (6 bases). Trimming removed 8 bases from V and 4 bases from J, with 17 bases in between. The CDR3 consists of 15 residues. Germline CDR1 reads SGHVS; CDR2 reads FNYEAQ. The CDR3 DNA reads as TGTGCCAGCGGGTCGGGGGTCGGGGGCACCGGGGAGCTGTTTTTT. Its translation is CASGSGVGGTGELFF.

The V gene is TRBV19, the J gene TRBJ2-5, with 8 bases that match TRBD2. Germline-derived CDR1 and CDR2 are LNHDA and SQIVND (reference sequence). V was pared by 4 bases and J by 0 bases, with 4 bases of the junction left unmatched. The length of the CDR3 is 15 residues. The CDR3 region is CASSTGGTYQETQYF. The CDR3 DNA sequence: TGTGCCAGTAGTACGGGGGGGACCTACCAAGAGACCCAGTACTTC.

The rearrangement links TRBV5-4 to TRBJ2-7, with D perhaps TRBD1 or TRBD2 (5 bases each). The V end was cut by 4 bases, the J end by 5 bases, with 19 bases between. The CDR3 is 15 amino acids. The germline gives CDR1 SGHNT, CDR2 YYREEE (reference sequence). The CDR3: CASSGVLGVSDEQYF. The CDR3 nucleotides read TGTGCCAGCAGCGGGGTTTTGGGGGTATCGGACGAGCAGTACTTC.

The V and J genes are TRBV7-2 and TRBJ2-5; D unclear. Germline V gene data show CDR1 as SGHTA and CDR2 as FQGNSA. Trimming pared 4 bases from V and 2 bases from J, leaving 14 bases between. The CDR3 is 15 residues long. The CDR3 DNA reads TGTGCCAGCAGCTACACACAGAGGCTTCAAGAGACCCAGTACTTC. This encodes CASSYTQRLQETQYF.

In its sample, this clonotype was seen a few times. V gene TRBV6-5 combines with J gene TRBJ1-2; a possible D gene is TRBD1 (5 bases). Trimming took 7 bases from V and 0 from J, leaving 9 bases between them. This CDR3 spans 13 amino acids. Germline assignment: CDR1 MNHEY and CDR2 SVGAGI. CDR3 in DNA: TGTGCCAGCAATAAGGGGTCTAACTATGGCTACACCTTC. This gives the protein CASNKGSNYGYTF.

This chain joins TRBV6-5 and TRBJ1-2; D uncertain. Germline V CDR1 and CDR2: MNHEY, SVGAGI. The CDR3 sequence is 13 residues long. Between the trimmed V and J ends, which lost 2 bases and 10 bases, there was a span of 14 bases. As DNA, the CDR3 is TGTGCCAGCAGTTACGTCGGCGGATACAACTACACCTTC. Its translation: CASSYVGGYNYTF.

This clonotype was seen a handful of times. As DNA, the CDR3 is TGTGCCAGCAGCTTGGAAGCCAGTATGAACACTGAAGCTTTCTTT. It encodes CASSLEASMNTEAFF. This rearrangement joins TRBV5-6 to TRBJ1-1, with D hard to call. V dropped 0 bases and J dropped 0 bases, with 9 bases sitting between them. The CDR3 runs 15 residues. Germline assignment: CDR1 SGHDT and CDR2 YYEEEE.

CDR3 nucleotides: TGTGCCAGCAGCGTACTGACAGGCGGAGGTGGCTACACCTTC. Translation gives CASSVLTGGGGYTF. The V gene is TRBV11-2, the J gene TRBJ1-2, with D maybe TRBD1 (6 bases). The ends were cut back, 5 bases at V and 7 bases at J, with 17 bases in the middle. The CDR3 totals 14 residues. Germline values: CDR1 SGHAT, CDR2 FQNNGV.

This clonotype was found a few times. V is TRBV5-8 and J is TRBJ1-2, with D perhaps matching TRBD1 (6 bases). The ends were cut back, 4 bases at V and 8 bases at J, with 21 bases in the middle. The CDR3 consists of 15 residues. Germline V gives CDR1 SGHTS, CDR2 YDEGEE. Written as DNA, the CDR3 is TGTGCCAGCAGCGGCTTAGAGTCCGGGGGCAGCGGCTACACCTTC. Its translation is CASSGLESGGSGYTF.

In its sample, this clonotype was seen many times. The chain uses TRBV18 and TRBJ2-5; D not certain. In germline, CDR1 is KGHSH, CDR2 LQKENI. The CDR3 spans 12 residues. Deletions cut 3 bases from V and 5 bases from J, with 7 bases between. The DNA for the CDR3 is TGTGCCAGCTCACCCCGCCGGGAGACCCAGTACTTC. Protein product: CASSPRRETQYF.

The gene calls are TRBV7-3 and TRBJ1-1; the D gene is possibly TRBD1 (5 bases). The CDR3 runs 14 residues. Trimming cost V 3 bases and J 4 bases, with 12 bases left between them. Germline values: CDR1 SGHTA, CDR2 FQGTGA. CDR3 region: CASSFTGYGTEAFF. In nucleotides, the CDR3 is TGTGCCAGCAGCTTTACAGGTTACGGCACTGAAGCTTTCTTT.

This clonotype showed up just a few times. The chain links TRBV20-1 to TRBJ2-4; 15 nucleotides match TRBD2. Trimming removed 6 bases from V and 0 bases from J; junction bases left unmatched: 6. This CDR3 contains 17 residues. Germline CDR1 is DFQATT and CDR2 is SNEGSKA (reference sequence). Here the CDR3 DNA reads TGCAGTGCCGTGGGACTAGCGGGGGGAGTAGCCAAAAACATTCAGTACTTC. It specifies CSAVGLAGGVAKNIQYF.

The chain recombines TRBV19 with TRBJ2-3; TRBD1 aligns across 8 bases. In germline, CDR1 is LNHDA, CDR2 SQIVND (reference sequence). The CDR3 contains 16 residues. J gave up 5 bases and V 4 bases, and 11 bases lay outside the gene matches. In DNA form, the CDR3 reads TGTGCCAGTAGTACGCCCCGAGACAGGGGTGGAGATACGCAGTATTTT. It codes for CASSTPRDRGGDTQYF.

The gene calls are TRBV24-1 and TRBJ2-7, with D unclear. V lost 6 bases and J lost 3, with 20 bases in between. The CDR3 is 16 residues long. CDR1 and CDR2 from the germline V gene are KGHDR and SFDVKD. The CDR3 region is CATSLSGVLPHYEQYV. DNA for the CDR3: TGTGCCACCAGTCTCTCTGGAGTTCTCCCCCACTACGAGCAGTACGTC.

This clonotype has a count of ten or more. CDR3 coding DNA: TGTGCCAGCAGCCTATGGGGGGACAACTATGGCTACACCTTC. Its protein product is CASSLWGDNYGYTF. This chain joins TRBV7-2 and TRBJ1-2; weak D call: TRBD1 (5 bases). The CDR3 consists of 14 residues. Germline CDR1 is SGHTA and CDR2 is FQGNSA. Trimming pared 5 bases from V and 2 bases from J, leaving 12 bases between.

This clonotype has a handful of counts. The chain recombines TRBV7-4 with TRBJ2-7, with TRBD2 identical over 7 bases. Germline-derived CDR1 and CDR2 are SGHVT and SQSDAQ. Unmatched junction bases numbered 7, after V lost 5 bases and J lost 3 bases. The CDR3 loop spans 14 amino acids. The CDR3 DNA sequence: TGTGCCAGCAGCCCGAGCGGGACTCGCTACGAGCAGTACGTC. Its protein product is CASSPSGTRYEQYV.

This clonotype occurred many times. The chain recombines TRBV12-3 or TRBV12-4 with TRBJ1-6; possible D gene TRBD1, 5 bases. The CDR3 is 14 residues long. The V gene lost 6 bases and the J gene lost 7 bases, with 13 bases spanning the gap. CDR3 in amino acids: CASSWRTRNSPLHF. The CDR3 DNA follows: TGTGCCAGCAGCTGGCGGACAAGAAATTCACCCCTCCACTTT.

The genes are TRBV5-5 and TRBJ2-5; 7 nucleotides match TRBD1. J gave up 1 base and V 1 base, and 4 bases lay outside the gene matches. The CDR3 loop spans 15 amino acids. Germline CDR1 and CDR2: SGHKS and YYEKEE (reference sequence). The CDR3 coding sequence is TGTGCCAGCAGCTTGAGACAGGGCCTCCAAGAGACCCAGTACTTC. Translated: CASSLRQGLQETQYF.

This clonotype has a count of ten or more. V is TRBV5-1 and J is TRBJ2-6; the match to TRBD1 covers 9 bases. CDR1 and CDR2 (germline): SGHRS, YFSETQ. This CDR3 contains 18 residues. The ends lost 1 base at V and 0 bases at J; junction bases unmatched: 5. CDR3 nucleotide sequence: TGCGCCAGCAGCTTGACAGGGGGCTTTGACTCTGGGGCCAACGTCCTGACTTTC. Protein sequence: CASSLTGGFDSGANVLTF.

The chain uses TRBV6-5 and TRBJ2-7; possible D gene TRBD2, 5 bases. This CDR3 is 13 amino acids long. V lost 10 bases to trimming and J lost 0 bases, with 13 bases between them. CDR1 is MNHEY, CDR2 SVGAGI, per germline. DNA of the CDR3: TGTGCCATCGGCACCCGGGGCTCCTACGAGCAGTACTTC. Its protein product is CAIGTRGSYEQYF.

The chain combines TRBV4-3 with TRBJ2-7; D may correspond to TRBD1 or TRBD2 (5 bases each). V lost 0 bases to trimming and J lost 2 bases, with 11 bases between them. CDR1 is LGHNA and CDR2 is YSLEER in the germline V gene. The CDR3 totals 15 residues. CDR3 region: CASSQDYGTTYEQYF. For the CDR3, the DNA is TGCGCCAGCAGCCAAGATTACGGGACCACCTACGAGCAGTACTTC.

This clonotype was observed many times. CDR3 nucleotide sequence: TGCGCCAGCAGGCCGGACAGTTCGAACACCGGGGAGCTGTTTTTT. It encodes CASRPDSSNTGELFF. This chain joins TRBV4-3 and TRBJ2-2; D possibly corresponds to TRBD1 (6 bases). V lost 6 bases to trimming and J lost 0 bases, with 11 bases between them. The germline CDR1 and CDR2 sequences are LGHNA and YSLEER. CDR3 length: 15 amino acids.

This clonotype has a handful of counts. This chain joins TRBV5-1 and TRBJ1-2; D is uncertain. This CDR3 spans 14 amino acids. The V and J ends lost 2 bases and 3 bases respectively, with 11 bases between them. CDR1 and CDR2 (germline): SGHRS, YFSETQ. CDR3 residues: CASSFGGWDYGYTF. Written as DNA, the CDR3 is TGCGCCAGCAGCTTCGGAGGATGGGACTATGGCTACACCTTC.

DNA for the CDR3: TGTGCCAGCAGTTCCGGGACTACTTCAGATACGCAGTATTTT. Amino acids: CASSSGTTSDTQYF. This sequence joins TRBV6-2 or TRBV6-3 and TRBJ2-3; 7 positions match TRBD2. After removal of 4 bases from V and 4 bases from J, the junction contained 5 bases not matched to a gene. The CDR3 covers 14 residues. Germline loops: CDR1 MNHEY, CDR2 SVGEGT.

This clonotype was observed a handful of times. The chain uses TRBV5-1 and TRBJ2-6; weak D call: TRBD2 (6 bases). V lost 3 bases and J lost 0, with 10 bases in between. Germline CDR1 is SGHRS and CDR2 is YFSETQ. This CDR3 region has 16 residues. This CDR3 is CASSSRGNSGANVLTF. The CDR3, as DNA: TGCGCCAGCAGCTCTCGGGGGAACTCTGGGGCCAACGTCCTGACTTTC.

The chain is built from TRBV4-1 and TRBJ2-3, with 13 bases identical to TRBD2. This CDR3 comprises 16 residues. Germline V gives CDR1 MGHRA, CDR2 YSYEKL. The V gene end was trimmed by 2 bases and the J gene end by 4 bases; junction bases not matched to a gene: 3. CDR3 DNA: TGCGCCAGCAGCCAATTGGGACTAGCGGGGCCAGATACGCAGTATTTT. Translated: CASSQLGLAGPDTQYF.

This clonotype was counted between two and nine times. V usage is TRBV5-1 and J usage is TRBJ1-6, with D tentatively TRBD1 (6 bases). The CDR3 runs to 14 residues. CDR1 is SGHRS, CDR2 YFSETQ, per germline. Trimming removed 2 bases from V and 10 bases from J, with 13 bases in between. CDR3 coding DNA: TGCGCCAGCAGCTTCGGGCAGGGGCCCTCACCCCTCCACTTT. Amino acids: CASSFGQGPSPLHF.

DNA for the CDR3: TGTGCCAGCGGTAAAACAGGGTGGGGGCCCGAGCAGTACGTC. Protein: CASGKTGWGPEQYV. The V call is TRBV12-3 or TRBV12-4, the J call TRBJ2-7, with D possibly matching TRBD1 (6 bases). Deletions cut 8 bases from V and 6 bases from J, with 20 bases between. The CDR3 contains 14 residues.